The T cell receptor beta chain described here comes from a study of Graves' ophthalmopathy and Graves' hyperthyroidism. Study in general: Peripheral blood was gathered at first diagnosis, ahead of any treatment whatsoever. Study conclusions and caveats: Among expanded thyroid clonotypes above 0.001 frequency, most also occurred in blood. Sensitivity reached approximately 71% and specificity around 72% when the model predicted ophthalmopathy progression. Built on 13 signatures, a model told ophthalmopathy apart from stable hyperthyroidism with 85% to 90% sensitivity and almost 84% specificity.

This clonotype was recorded at least ten times. Its antigen remains unidentified. The V gene end was trimmed by 4 bases and the J gene end by 8 bases; junction bases not matched to a gene: 7. CDR3 length: 13 residues. In germline, CDR1 is MDHEN, CDR2 SYDVKM. Amplification targeted the TCR beta CDR3 regions, with RNA transcripts as the source material. First-round RT-PCR employed HTBI primers, with a second-round multiplex PCR after it. TCRdb recomputed calls from the multiplex PCR reads with MiXCR, one row per CDR3 protein. The sample lists some 370,000 distinct CDR3 sequences, about 18% seen once, with roughly 2.4% in the top ten.

This clonotype was obtained from an adult woman with stable Graves' hyperthyroidism. The sample comprised peripheral blood. V usage is TRBV28 and J usage is TRBJ1-2, with 7 bases fitting TRBD1. As DNA, the CDR3 is TGTGCCAGCAGTTGGGAAACAGGGGTCGGCTACACCTTC. Its protein is CASSWETGVGYTF.